Given below is one T cell receptor beta chain in context. Each CDR3 protein gets one entry after TCRdb re-called the 5' RACE reads with MiXCR. The table has nearly 200,000 distinct CDR3 sequences, around 18% seen once. This sample stems from a study of T-cell memory formation after mild COVID-19. CDR3 length equals 12 residues. V gave up 0 bases and J gave up 6 bases, with 6 bases separating them. Germline V gene lookup returns CDR1 SGHRS and CDR2 YFSETQ. The chain carries TRBV5-1 and TRBJ2-5; D may be TRBD2 (5 bases). The sequence was obtained from an adult woman who had mild COVID-19 (a few samples of this study predate the infection). Cell type and time point are not known. The sample was PBMCs or a T cell subset sorted from them (not recorded which). CDR3 sequence (DNA): TGCGCCAGCAGCTTGGACGGGAAGACCCAGTACTTC. Translation gives CASSLDGKTQYF.